This T cell receptor beta chain was retrieved from a study of radiotherapy plus CTLA-4 blockade in lung cancer. Study details: Objective responses emerged in around a sixth of patients, and 30% to 40% attained disease control. Study outcomes and limitations: The study found tumor-derived TCR clones expanded in blood after radiotherapy plus ipilimumab.

Data came from immunoSEQ multiplex PCR; TCRdb stores just in-frame clones and leaves some out. The table lists 110,000 or so clones, 75% to 80% of them singletons, with approximately 5.5% in the top ten. On this clone: The antigen is unknown.

The CDR3 extends over 14 amino acids. Germline V gene sequence: CDR1 KGHSH, CDR2 LQKENI. V lost 2 bases to trimming and J lost 6 bases, with 13 bases between them. The receptor's source is a human donor with non-small cell lung cancer who had a partial response to radiotherapy plus ipilimumab. Sequenced here: peripheral blood, sampled from a patient treated with radiotherapy plus ipilimumab. The genes are TRBV18 and TRBJ1-1, with D maybe TRBD1 (6 bases). CDR3 region: CASSPKAGAPEAFF. The CDR3 DNA reads TGTGCCAGCTCACCAAAGGCAGGGGCCCCTGAAGCTTTCTTT.